This T cell receptor beta chain was observed in a study of blood T cell repertoires in COVID-19. The CDR3 is 15 residues long. Germline V gene data show CDR1 as MGHRA and CDR2 as YSYEKL. The V and J ends lost 8 bases and 4 bases, in that order; junction bases with no gene match: 11. Clones were read by immunoSEQ multiplex PCR, and TCRdb kept only the in-frame ones, dropping some. This repertoire shows about 78,000 clones, around 86% found once; its top ten account for around 5%. The receptor was derived from a man in his fifties or sixties with active or convalescent COVID-19. Sequenced material: peripheral blood. This chain connects TRBV4-1 to TRBJ1-2; TRBD1 aligns across 9 bases. In nucleotides, the CDR3 is TGCGCCAGCGGACCTCAACAGGGGGCCGTCTATGGCTACACCTTC. The encoded protein is CASGPQQGAVYGYTF.